These 3 T cell receptor beta chains originate from one sample sequenced in a study of blood T cell repertoires in COVID-19. Method: immunoSEQ multiplex PCR; TCRdb's copy keeps in-frame clones and lacks some. The repertoire holds around 280,000 clones, with 90% as singletons. The sequencing input was PBMCs or T cells enriched from blood (not recorded which). Source of these receptors: a woman under 30 with acute COVID-19.

This chain links TRBV11-2 with TRBJ2-1; possibly TRBD2 for D (5 bases). V was clipped by 4 bases and J by 11 bases, with 15 bases between them. The CDR3 runs 13 residues. Germline CDR1 and CDR2: SGHAT and FQNNGV. CDR3 amino acids: CASSSPVGVKQFF. The CDR3, as DNA: TGTGCCAGCAGCTCCCCCGTGGGAGTTAAGCAGTTCTTC.

The gene calls are TRBV27 and TRBJ1-1, with 9 bases identical to TRBD1. The V gene's germline CDR1 is MNHEY and CDR2 SMNVEV (reference sequence). Trimming took 5 bases from V and 8 from J; bases not matched to a gene: 12. CDR3 size: 15 residues. Here the CDR3 reads CASSPRRDRVVEAFF. The CDR3 bases are TGTGCCAGCAGTCCGCGCCGGGACAGGGTCGTCGAAGCTTTCTTT.

The CDR3 DNA follows: TGTGCCAGCAGTGAATACGTCAGGGACAATGAGCAGTTCTTC. As protein: CASSEYVRDNEQFF. J is TRBJ2-1 and V is TRBV25-1; D is perhaps TRBD1 (5 bases). CDR3 length equals 14 residues. V shed 0 bases and J shed 5 bases, with 8 bases lying between them. Germline V gives CDR1 MGHDK, CDR2 SYGVNS.